Below, one T cell receptor (beta chain) is given with its context. This sample is drawn from a study of blood T cell repertoires in COVID-19. Assay used: immunoSEQ multiplex PCR; TCRdb lists only in-frame clones, some missing. The profile shows approximately 120,000 clones, 80% to 85% of them singletons. The V and J ends lost 5 bases and 0 bases respectively, with 10 bases between them. CDR1 and CDR2 (germline): MNHEY, SMNVEV (reference sequence). The CDR3 is 14 amino acids. This sequence originates from a man aged 25 to 40 who had recovered from COVID-19. This rearrangement joins TRBV27 to TRBJ1-1, with D hard to call. The sequenced sample consisted of PBMCs or T cells enriched from blood (not recorded which). The chain's CDR3 is CASSHGRLNTEAFF. For the CDR3, the DNA is TGTGCCAGCAGTCACGGGAGATTGAACACTGAAGCTTTCTTT.